This TCR beta chain comes out of a study of tumor-infiltrating lymphocytes in primary liver carcinoma. As concerns this clonotype: Because the CDR3 is missing its conserved closing phenylalanine or tryptophan, this is likely a read error.

The tissue used was unsorted bulk material of roughly 17-32 mg. RNA and DNA were co-extracted from it with the AllPrep DNA/RNA mini kit. From germline, CDR1 is SGHKS and CDR2 YYEKEE (reference sequence). The CDR3 extends over 15 amino acids. Researchers generated TCR beta cDNA from about 450 ng of total RNA, relying on a constant-region primer. The TCR beta library was amplified through three nested multiplex PCR rounds in a modified ARM-PCR procedure. Two initial PCR rounds of 10 to 11 cycles each paired TRBV1-TRBV30 forward primers with a C-beta reverse primer. Each CDR3 protein gets one entry after TCRdb re-called the multiplex PCR reads with MiXCR. This table has approximately 60,000 distinct CDR3 sequences, less than 75% appearing once.

The sequenced material came from liver tumor tissue from sampling region 2. Subset of the sample: tumor region T2, inferior pole. This clonotype was obtained from a man aged 35-49 years with primary liver carcinoma and hepatitis B virus infection. The rearrangement uses TRBV5-5 and TRBJ2-1; D unresolved. CDR3 in DNA: TGTGGCAGCAGTCTTGACTTTCCCCCGTACGATGAGCAGTTCTAC. This codes for CGSSLDFPPYDEQFY.